This TCR beta chain was identified in a study of identical twins. This clonotype was observed a few times. The antigen remains unidentified. The junction had 11 bases not matched to a gene; V was cut back by 1 base and J by 2 bases. CDR1 is LGHNA and CDR2 is YSLEER in the germline V gene. The length of the CDR3 is 17 residues. Study-wide findings and caveats: The authors drew conclusions from cross-sectional statistical analysis rather than following the same donors.

Template switching introduced a universal primer site, and the cDNA bore unique molecular identifiers. TCRdb recomputed calls from the 5' RACE reads with MiXCR, one row per CDR3 protein. The data contain roughly 700,000 distinct CDR3 sequences, more than 6.5% of them seen just once; the ten biggest clones take up approximately 0.89%. This sample also appeared in a second study, on yellow fever vaccine responses in identical twins. According to that study: On the reported evidence, twins' vaccine T cell responses seemed partly convergent and partly personalized.

The sequenced sample was PBMCs. This TCR came from a woman aged 18 to 35 in good health. This sequence joins TRBV4-3 and TRBJ2-7; 7 bases match TRBD2. CDR3 protein: CASSQAPTGGDPYEQYF. In DNA form, the CDR3 reads TGCGCCAGCAGCCAAGCCCCTACGGGGGGAGATCCCTACGAGCAGTACTTC.